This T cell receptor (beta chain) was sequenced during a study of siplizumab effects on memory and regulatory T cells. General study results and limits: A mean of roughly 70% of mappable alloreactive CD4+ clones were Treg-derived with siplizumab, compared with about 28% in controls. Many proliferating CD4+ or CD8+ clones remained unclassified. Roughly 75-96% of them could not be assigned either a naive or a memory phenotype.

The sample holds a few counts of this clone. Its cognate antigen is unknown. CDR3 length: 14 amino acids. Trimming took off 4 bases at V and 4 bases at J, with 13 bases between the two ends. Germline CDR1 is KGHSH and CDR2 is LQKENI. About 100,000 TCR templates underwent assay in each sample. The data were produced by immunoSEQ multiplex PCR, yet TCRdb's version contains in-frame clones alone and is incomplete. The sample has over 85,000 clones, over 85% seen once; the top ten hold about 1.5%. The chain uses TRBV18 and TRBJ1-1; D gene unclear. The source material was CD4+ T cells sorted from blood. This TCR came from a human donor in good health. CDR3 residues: CASSQNSGFTEAFF. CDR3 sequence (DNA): TGTGCCAGCTCACAAAACTCAGGATTCACTGAAGCTTTCTTT.